This TCR beta chain was captured in a study of blood T cell repertoires in COVID-19. Whole-study context: The study drew acute and convalescent COVID-19 samples from the United States, Italy and Spain.

The table came from immunoSEQ multiplex PCR; TCRdb's copy has only in-frame clones and leaves some out. Here the sample spans approximately 100,000 clones, about 79% being singletons. From germline, CDR1 is KGHDR and CDR2 SFDVKD. The CDR3 spans 12 residues. The V gene lost 8 bases and the J gene lost 1 base, with 7 bases spanning the gap. This receptor was identified in an elderly woman with active or convalescent COVID-19. The source material was peripheral blood. The rearrangement uses TRBV24-1 and TRBJ2-5; possibly TRBD1 for D (5 bases). The CDR3 is CATTDTQETQYF. CDR3 bases: TGTGCCACCACGGACACCCAAGAGACCCAGTACTTC.